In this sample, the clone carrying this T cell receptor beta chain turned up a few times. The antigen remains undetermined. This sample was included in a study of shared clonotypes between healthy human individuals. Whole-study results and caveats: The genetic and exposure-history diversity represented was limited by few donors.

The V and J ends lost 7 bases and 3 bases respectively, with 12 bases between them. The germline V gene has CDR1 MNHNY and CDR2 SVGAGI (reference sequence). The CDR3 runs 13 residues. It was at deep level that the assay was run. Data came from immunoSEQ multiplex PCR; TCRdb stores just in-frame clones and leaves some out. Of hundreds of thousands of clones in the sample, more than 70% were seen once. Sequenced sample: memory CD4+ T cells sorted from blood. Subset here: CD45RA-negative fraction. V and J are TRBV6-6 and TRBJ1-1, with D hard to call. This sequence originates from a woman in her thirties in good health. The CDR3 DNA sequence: TGTGCCAGCAATCGAGGGCAAGACACTGAAGCTTTCTTT. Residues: CASNRGQDTEAFF.